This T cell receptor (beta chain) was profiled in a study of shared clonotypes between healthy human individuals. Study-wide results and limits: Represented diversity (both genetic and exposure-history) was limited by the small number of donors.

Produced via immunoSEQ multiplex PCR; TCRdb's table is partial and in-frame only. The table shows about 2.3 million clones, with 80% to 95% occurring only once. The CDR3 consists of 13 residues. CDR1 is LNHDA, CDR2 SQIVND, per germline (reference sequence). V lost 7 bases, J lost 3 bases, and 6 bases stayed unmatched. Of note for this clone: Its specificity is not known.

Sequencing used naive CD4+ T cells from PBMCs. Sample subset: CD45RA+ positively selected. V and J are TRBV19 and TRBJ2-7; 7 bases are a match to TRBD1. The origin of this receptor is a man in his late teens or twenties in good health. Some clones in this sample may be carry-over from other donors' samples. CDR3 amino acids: CASTSRQGYEQYF. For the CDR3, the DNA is TGTGCCAGTACTTCGAGACAGGGCTACGAGCAGTACTTC.